Judged by frequency, the clone carrying this T cell receptor (beta chain) is medium-sized (0.01 to 0.1%). Antigen: not known. The data are from a study of T cell clusters in autoimmune cytopenias. The study's findings and limits: TRB repertoire shifts in secondary cytopenia and chronic lymphocytic leukemia mostly reflected lymphoma, not autoimmunity. Healthy donors had about 3-fold more exclusive TRB clusters than active autoimmune hepatitis patients.

The germline V gene has CDR1 MNHEY and CDR2 SVGAGI. The length of the CDR3 is 12 residues. Multiplex touch-down PCR amplified TRB using TRB-A and TRB-B pools in one tube. TCRdb reanalyzed the multiplex PCR reads and collapses them to one entry per CDR3 protein, without DNA. The table for this sample gives 4,500 to 7,000 distinct CDR3 sequences. Each sample's input was roughly 270 ng genomic DNA, 40,000 or so genome equivalents. In addition, the sample was reused for a study of T cell repertoires in aging, cancer and after chemotherapy. From that report: Healthy donor repertoires were recorded over several months to years and showed clear clonal overlap. The full dataset contained roughly 9 million TCR reads.

The sample comprised peripheral blood. The rearrangement links TRBV6-5 to TRBJ1-1; TCRdb's D call of TRBD1 is untestable without DNA. The receptor was isolated from a human donor in good health. Here the CDR3 reads CASKTGDTEAFF.